The source of this T cell receptor (beta chain) is a study of T cell responses to AZD1222 COVID-19 vaccine. Study-level points and caveats: Close to half of spike-specific TCRs reportedly recognize unmutated variant regions. CD4 TCRs linked to vaccination spanned spike, dominating at 160-218 and 743-854. When two AZD1222 doses had been given, Spike-specific TCR breadth and depth rose.

Whether given at about 4 or about 12 weeks, second doses were pooled. The CDR3 contains 15 residues. Germline CDR1 DFQATT, CDR2 SNEGSKA (reference sequence). V was cut by 3 bases and J by 0 bases, with 15 bases left in between. Measured with immunoSEQ multiplex PCR; TCRdb has only the in-frame clones, and not every one. Found here are tens of thousands of clones, 80% to 90% of them singletons; the top ten hold around 3.6%. As to this clone: The target antigen is unknown.

This TCR was recovered from an adult who received the AZD1222 COVID-19 vaccine. The starting material was peripheral blood, obtained 28 days after the second AZD1222 dose. V and J are TRBV20-1 and TRBJ2-7; perhaps TRBD2 as D (6 bases). CDR3 protein: CSASNTGLISYEQYF. The CDR3, as DNA: TGCAGTGCTAGTAATACGGGACTCATCTCCTACGAGCAGTACTTC.